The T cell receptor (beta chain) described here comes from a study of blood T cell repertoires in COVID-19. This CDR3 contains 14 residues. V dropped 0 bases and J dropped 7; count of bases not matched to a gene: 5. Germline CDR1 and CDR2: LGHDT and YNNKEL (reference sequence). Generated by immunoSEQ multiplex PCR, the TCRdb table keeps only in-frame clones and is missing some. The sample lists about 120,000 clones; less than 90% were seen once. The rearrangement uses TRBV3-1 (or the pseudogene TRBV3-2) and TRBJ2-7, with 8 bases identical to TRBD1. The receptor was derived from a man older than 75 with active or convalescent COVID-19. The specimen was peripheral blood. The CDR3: CASSQDWTGWEQYF. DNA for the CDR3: TGTGCCAGCAGCCAAGATTGGACAGGGTGGGAGCAGTACTTC.